What follows is one TCR beta chain and its context. As yet, its antigen is unknown. This specimen comes from a study of blood T cells in healthy people across ages. The CDR3 is 9 residues long. Trimming cost V 9 bases and J 2 bases, with 1 base left between them. Per germline, CDR1 SNHLY and CDR2 FYNNEI. Study-wide results and caveats: Diversity was estimated from one million T cells, and these estimates were considered underestimates.

PCR was performed a second time for about 6 to 12 cycles using a sample-barcoded 5' primer and a J-beta primer mix. A template-switch adaptor containing 12 random nucleotides labeled each cDNA molecule. TCRdb re-analysed the 5' RACE reads in MiXCR, keeping a single row per CDR3 protein. The repertoire holds under 800,000 distinct CDR3 sequences, with 20% to 25% as singletons. At least 5.5 micrograms of total RNA were extracted per sample. This TCR was sampled from a man in his 70s in good health. This chain connects TRBV2 to TRBJ2-5, with no clear D. Input material: blood. The CDR3 region has the DNA TGTGCCAGTCAAGAGACCCAGTACTTC. Its protein is CASQETQYF.